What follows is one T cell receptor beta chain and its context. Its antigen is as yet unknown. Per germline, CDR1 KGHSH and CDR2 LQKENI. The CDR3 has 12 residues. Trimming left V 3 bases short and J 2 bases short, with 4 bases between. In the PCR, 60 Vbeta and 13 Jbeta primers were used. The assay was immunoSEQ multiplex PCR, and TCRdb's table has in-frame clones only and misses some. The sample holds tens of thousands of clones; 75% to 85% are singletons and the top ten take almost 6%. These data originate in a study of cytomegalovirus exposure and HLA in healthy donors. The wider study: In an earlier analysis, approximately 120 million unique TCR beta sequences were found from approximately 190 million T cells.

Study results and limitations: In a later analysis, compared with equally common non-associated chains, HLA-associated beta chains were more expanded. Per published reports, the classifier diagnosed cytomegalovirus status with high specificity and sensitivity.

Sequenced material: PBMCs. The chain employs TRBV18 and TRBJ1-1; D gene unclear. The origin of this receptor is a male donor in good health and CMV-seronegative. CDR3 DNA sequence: TGTGCCAGCTCACCCATCAACACTGAAGCTTTCTTT. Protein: CASSPINTEAFF.